A single sample is the source of the 32 T cell receptor beta chains below, sequenced in a study of blood T cell repertoires in COVID-19. Using immunoSEQ multiplex PCR, the repertoire was profiled, and TCRdb retains in-frame clones only, with some absent. The sample holds under 85,000 clones, roughly 90% seen once. The sequencing input was peripheral blood. The receptors were sampled from a man in his sixties or seventies with acute or convalescent COVID-19.

This chain uses TRBV19 with TRBJ1-5; D uncertain. Germline CDR1 is LNHDA and CDR2 is SQIVND (reference sequence). The V end lost 3 bases, the J end lost 3 bases, and 6 bases lay between the germline ends. The CDR3 extends over 13 amino acids. CDR3 loop: CASSIANNQPQHF. DNA of the CDR3: TGTGCCAGTAGTATTGCGAACAATCAGCCCCAGCATTTT.

The chain carries TRBV3-1 (or the pseudogene TRBV3-2) and TRBJ2-2, with 16 nucleotides matching TRBD2. From germline, CDR1 is LGHDT and CDR2 YNNKEL (reference sequence). The V gene end was trimmed by 3 bases and the J gene end by 10 bases; junction bases not matched to a gene: 8. CDR3 length: 17 amino acids. The CDR3 protein is CASSQQGLAGGAVELFF. For the CDR3, the DNA is TGTGCCAGCAGCCAGCAGGGACTAGCGGGGGGGGCCGTGGAGCTGTTTTTT.

This rearrangement joins TRBV7-9 to TRBJ1-2; D might be TRBD1 (6 bases). This CDR3 is built from 14 residues. Trimming shortened V by 3 bases and J by 8 bases, and 16 bases separated the two germline ends. The V gene's germline CDR1 is SEHNR and CDR2 FQNEAQ (reference sequence). The CDR3 region has the DNA TGTGCCAGCAGCTTCACAGGGAATAGTTGGGGCTACACCTTC. Its translation: CASSFTGNSWGYTF.

The V and J genes are TRBV3-1 (or the pseudogene TRBV3-2) and TRBJ1-1; D is unresolved. Trimming took 7 bases from V and 4 from J, leaving 13 bases between them. Per the germline V gene, CDR1 is LGHDT and CDR2 is YNNKEL (reference sequence). There are 13 residues in the CDR3. CDR3 coding DNA: TGTGCCAGCACTCTACGAGGAGGCACTGAAGCTTTCTTT. This codes for CASTLRGGTEAFF.

The chain is built from TRBV7-2 and TRBJ2-7; 15 bases map to TRBD2. The CDR3 is 16 amino acids. Per germline, CDR1 SGHTA and CDR2 FQGNSA. Trimming took 5 bases from V and 0 from J; bases not matched to a gene: 2. The CDR3 region is CASSRTSGRASYEQYF. CDR3 nucleotides: TGTGCCAGCAGCAGGACTAGCGGGAGGGCCTCCTACGAGCAGTACTTC.

CDR3 bases: TGTGCCAGCAGCCAAGTTGGAGGGGGCAACTACGAGCAGTACTTC. This gives the protein CASSQVGGGNYEQYF. The rearrangement joins TRBV3-1 (or the pseudogene TRBV3-2) to TRBJ2-7; D might be TRBD1 (7 bases). The CDR3 totals 15 residues. CDR1 and CDR2 from the germline V gene are LGHDT and YNNKEL (reference sequence). Trimming took off 1 base at V and 3 bases at J, with 13 bases between the two ends.

This chain connects TRBV24-1 to TRBJ1-3, with 10 bases identical to TRBD1. The CDR3 loop spans 18 amino acids. CDR1 and CDR2 from the germline V gene are KGHDR and SFDVKD. J gave up 3 bases and V 3 bases, and 10 bases lay outside the gene matches. The DNA of the CDR3 is TGTGCCACCAGTGATCGTCCCCGACAGGGGGCCTATGGAAACACCATATATTTT. It is translated as CATSDRPRQGAYGNTIYF.

Here the CDR3 reads CASSRYSYEQYF. The CDR3 region has the DNA TGTGCCAGCAGTCGCTACTCCTACGAGCAGTACTTC. The chain links TRBV2 to TRBJ2-7; D remains unclear. Trimming cost V 5 bases and J 0 bases, with 5 bases left between them. The CDR3 is made up of 12 amino acids. Germline V CDR1 and CDR2: SNHLY, FYNNEI.

The rearrangement uses TRBV5-6 and TRBJ1-6; D is perhaps TRBD1 (5 bases). Trimming took off 4 bases at V and 8 bases at J, with 16 bases between the two ends. CDR1 and CDR2 (germline): SGHDT, YYEEEE. The CDR3 extends over 15 amino acids. The CDR3 here is CASSTFQGSDSPLHF. The CDR3, as DNA: TGTGCCAGCAGCACTTTTCAGGGTTCCGATTCACCCCTCCACTTT.

The chain uses TRBV5-5 and TRBJ1-4, with 7 bases that match TRBD1. The CDR3 spans 16 residues. Germline assignment: CDR1 SGHKS and CDR2 YYEKEE (reference sequence). V dropped 0 bases and J dropped 0; count of bases not matched to a gene: 2. The CDR3, as DNA: TGTGCCAGCAGCTTGGAGGGGGCTGCAACTAATGAAAAACTGTTTTTT. Encoded protein: CASSLEGAATNEKLFF.

This chain uses TRBV2 with TRBJ2-1; TRBD2 matches 13 bases. Trimming took 6 bases from V and 7 from J; bases not matched to a gene: 6. The germline gives CDR1 SNHLY, CDR2 FYNNEI. The CDR3 is 15 amino acids. The CDR3 is CASSELAGGRNEQFF. CDR3 nucleotide sequence: TGTGCCAGCAGCGAACTAGCGGGGGGGCGTAATGAGCAGTTCTTC.

The chain links TRBV5-1 to TRBJ2-2; possible D gene TRBD1, 5 bases. This CDR3 spans 15 amino acids. Germline V lookup: CDR1 SGHRS, CDR2 YFSETQ. Trimming removed 4 bases at V and 4 bases at J, with 14 bases between. The CDR3 spells CASSQGAGGTGELFF. The CDR3 region has the DNA TGCGCCAGCAGCCAAGGGGCAGGTGGCACCGGGGAGCTGTTTTTT. The full variable domain, completed using reference TRBV5-1 and TRBJ2-2, is KAGVTQTPRYLIKTRGQQVTLSCSPISGHRSVSWYQQTPGQGLQFLFEYFSETQRNKGNFPGRFSGRQFSNSRSEMNVSTLELGDSALYLCASSQGAGGTGELFFGEGSRLTVL.

This chain connects TRBV11-2 to TRBJ2-4; TRBD1 might be the D (5 bases). CDR1 is SGHAT, CDR2 FQNNGV, per germline. V gave up 5 bases and J gave up 7 bases, with 21 bases separating them. The CDR3 has 16 residues. The CDR3 DNA sequence: TGTGCCAGCAGCAATCTCCCGGTCCCAGGGTGGAACATTCAGTACTTC. Protein product: CASSNLPVPGWNIQYF. The whole variable domain, filled in from reference TRBV11-2 and TRBJ2-4, reads EAGVAQSPRYKIIEKRQSVAFWCNPISGHATLYWYQQILGQGPKLLIQFQNNGVVDDSQLPKDRFSAERLKGVDSTLKIQPAKLEDSAVYLCASSNLPVPGWNIQYFGAGTRLSVL.

Only a few counts were recorded for this clone. V is TRBV11-3 and J is TRBJ2-5, with D possibly TRBD2 on 6 matching bases. Germline CDR1 and CDR2: SGHNT and YENEEA. This CDR3 region has 14 residues. Between the trimmed V and J ends, which lost 5 bases and 5 bases, there was a span of 15 bases. The CDR3: CASSPGGTWETQYF. In DNA, the CDR3 is TGTGCCAGCAGCCCTGGAGGGACTTGGGAGACCCAGTACTTC. The whole variable domain, remainder taken from reference TRBV11-3 and TRBJ2-5, is EAGVVQSPRYKIIEKKQPVAFWCNPISGHNTLYWYLQNLGQGPELLIRYENEEAVDDSQLPKDRFSAERLKGVDSTLKIQPAELGDSAVYLCASSPGGTWETQYFGPGTRLLVL.

This clone was counted only a few times. The rearrangement links TRBV5-1 to TRBJ1-6, with D unresolved. Per the germline V gene, CDR1 is SGHRS and CDR2 is YFSETQ. Deletions cut 0 bases from V and 4 bases from J, with 11 bases between. CDR3 length equals 16 residues. CDR3 DNA sequence: TGCGCCAGCAGCTTGGCCGCGGGAACGTATAATTCACCCCTCCACTTT. The encoded protein is CASSLAAGTYNSPLHF. The whole variable domain, filled in from reference TRBV5-1 and TRBJ1-6, reads KAGVTQTPRYLIKTRGQQVTLSCSPISGHRSVSWYQQTPGQGLQFLFEYFSETQRNKGNFPGRFSGRQFSNSRSEMNVSTLELGDSALYLCASSLAAGTYNSPLHFGNGTRLTVT.

This chain uses TRBV9 with TRBJ2-3, with TRBD2 matching over 10 bases. With 0 bases clipped from V and 4 bases from J, the junction kept 5 bases outside the gene matches. There are 16 residues in the CDR3. The germline V gene encodes CDR1 SGDLS and CDR2 YYNGEE. CDR3 bases: TGTGCCAGCAGCGTAGAGCTTAGCGGGAGGCCAGATACGCAGTATTTT. Residues: CASSVELSGRPDTQYF.

This chain joins TRBV19 and TRBJ2-5, with unresolved D. The V gene lost 6 bases and the J gene lost 2 bases, with 13 bases spanning the gap. This CDR3 region has 14 residues. Germline V lookup: CDR1 LNHDA, CDR2 SQIVND (reference sequence). CDR3 sequence: CASSPPARQETQYF. The CDR3 nucleotides are TGTGCCAGTAGCCCCCCGGCGAGGCAAGAGACCCAGTACTTC.

This chain joins TRBV2 and TRBJ2-1, with D possibly TRBD1 on 5 matching bases. There are 14 residues in the CDR3. Per the germline V gene, CDR1 is SNHLY and CDR2 is FYNNEI. The V and J ends lost 4 bases and 5 bases respectively, with 12 bases between them. CDR3: CASSVGVLHNEQFF. Here the CDR3 DNA reads TGTGCCAGCAGTGTAGGGGTCCTACACAATGAGCAGTTCTTC.

V is TRBV5-5 and J is TRBJ2-7; perhaps TRBD1 as D (5 bases). The length of the CDR3 is 15 residues. Trimming took 4 bases from V and 4 from J, leaving 18 bases between them. Per the germline V gene, CDR1 is SGHKS and CDR2 is YYEKEE (reference sequence). Here the CDR3 reads CASSPDPTGAYEQYF. In nucleotides, the CDR3 is TGTGCCAGCAGCCCAGACCCGACTGGGGCTTACGAGCAGTACTTC.

This clone was counted a few times. The chain uses TRBV19 and TRBJ2-1; 9 nucleotides line up with TRBD2. V lost 3 bases, J lost 6 bases, and 6 bases stayed unmatched. Germline V gene data show CDR1 as LNHDA and CDR2 as SQIVND (reference sequence). The CDR3 length is 15 residues. The CDR3 DNA reads as TGTGCCAGTAGTATTAGTAGCGGGAGCTCCAATGAGCAGTTCTTC. It yields the protein CASSISSGSSNEQFF.

The chain recombines TRBV15 with TRBJ1-2, with D possibly matching TRBD1 (6 bases). Germline V gene data show CDR1 as LNHNV and CDR2 as YYDKDF (reference sequence). The CDR3 has 14 residues. Trimming took 0 bases from V and 5 from J, leaving 10 bases between them. The CDR3 protein is CATSRDPGAYGYTF. The CDR3 nucleotides are TGTGCCACCAGCAGAGACCCAGGGGCTTATGGCTACACCTTC.

The chain has TRBV7-9 and TRBJ1-1; D is possibly TRBD1 (5 bases). The CDR3 consists of 13 residues. Trimming took off 3 bases at V and 4 bases at J, with 9 bases between the two ends. The germline V gene has CDR1 SEHNR and CDR2 FQNEAQ (reference sequence). The chain's CDR3 is CASSLQGGTEAFF. For the CDR3, the DNA is TGTGCCAGCAGCTTGCAGGGCGGCACTGAAGCTTTCTTT. Looking up the rest from reference TRBV7-9 and TRBJ1-1 gives the full variable domain: DTGVSQNPRHKITKRGQNVTFRCDPISEHNRLYWYRQTLGQGPEFLTYFQNEAQLEKSRLLSDRFSAERPKGSFSTLEIQRTEQGDSAMYLCASSLQGGTEAFFGQGTRLTVV.

This chain links TRBV30 with TRBJ1-4; 8 bases line up with TRBD1. Trimming at V came to 3 bases and at J to 7 bases, leaving 13 bases not matched to a gene. This CDR3 is built from 16 residues. Germline values: CDR1 GTSNPN, CDR2 SVGIG (reference sequence). The CDR3 nucleotides read TGTGCCTGGAGACCCGGGACAGGACTCGGGGGTGAAAAACTGTTTTTT. Protein product: CAWRPGTGLGGEKLFF.

The chain employs TRBV4-1 and TRBJ1-6; possibly TRBD1 for D (5 bases). Trimming took off 0 bases at V and 6 bases at J, with 6 bases between the two ends. Germline values: CDR1 MGHRA, CDR2 YSYEKL. This CDR3 region has 14 residues. The CDR3 region is CASSQETANSPLHF. CDR3 sequence (DNA): TGCGCCAGCAGCCAAGAGACAGCTAATTCACCCCTCCACTTT.

Comment on this clone: The same CDR3 is also encoded by other DNA sequences in this sample. The rearrangement links TRBV5-1 to TRBJ1-3; possibly TRBD1 for D (5 bases). Trimming shortened V by 0 bases and J by 2 bases, and 9 bases separated the two germline ends. Germline loops: CDR1 SGHRS, CDR2 YFSETQ. This CDR3 region has 15 residues. CDR3 in amino acids: CASSLDGGAGNTIYF. CDR3 nucleotides: TGCGCCAGCAGCTTGGACGGGGGGGCTGGAAACACCATATATTTT.

This clone has a handful of counts. The gene calls are TRBV30 and TRBJ2-1; 7 bases match TRBD1. Germline values: CDR1 GTSNPN, CDR2 SVGIG (reference sequence). V was clipped by 5 bases and J by 9 bases; unmatched bases: 4. The CDR3 consists of 11 residues. The DNA for the CDR3 is TGTGCCTGGGCCACAGGGGTTGAGCAGTTCTTC. As protein: CAWATGVEQFF. The full variable domain, in which reference TRBV30 and TRBJ2-1 provide the parts outside the CDR3, is SQTIHQWPATLVQPVGSPLSLECTVEGTSNPNLYWYRQAAGRGLQLLFYSVGIGQISSEVPQNLSASRPQDRQFILSSKKLLLSDSGFYLCAWATGVEQFFGPGTRLTVL.

The V call is TRBV5-1, the J call TRBJ2-1; D possibly corresponds to TRBD1 (6 bases). This CDR3 is 18 amino acids long. Germline-derived CDR1 and CDR2 are SGHRS and YFSETQ. The V gene lost 4 bases and the J gene lost 7 bases, with 27 bases spanning the gap. The DNA for the CDR3 is TGCGCCAGCAGCGGGGGCCGGGGATTGGGGGCTGTACCGAATGAGCAGTTCTTC. This gives the protein CASSGGRGLGAVPNEQFF.

The V gene is TRBV5-5, the J gene TRBJ1-2; 7 bases are shared with TRBD1. The CDR3 sequence is 14 residues long. V trimming: 4 bases; J trimming: 6 bases; junction bases outside the gene matches: 9. CDR1 is SGHKS and CDR2 is YYEKEE in the germline V gene (reference sequence). DNA of the CDR3: TGTGCCAGCAGCACCACAGGGGCCCTTAATGGCTACACCTTC. It translates to CASSTTGALNGYTF. The full variable domain, with the rest looked up from reference TRBV5-5 and TRBJ1-2, is DAGVTQSPTHLIKTRGQQVTLRCSPISGHKSVSWYQQVLGQGPQFIFQYYEKEERGRGNFPDRFSARQFPNYSSELNVNALLLGDSALYLCASSTTGALNGYTFGSGTRLTVV.

V is TRBV2 and J is TRBJ2-3; TRBD1 matches 7 bases. J was trimmed by 0 bases and V by 1 base; bases with no gene match: 4. CDR1 and CDR2 (germline): SNHLY, FYNNEI. The CDR3 is 16 residues long. The CDR3 reads CASSEEGATSTDTQYF. CDR3 nucleotides: TGTGCCAGCAGTGAAGAGGGGGCCACTAGCACAGATACGCAGTATTTT.

V is TRBV7-8 and J is TRBJ1-1; the D is unclear. Looked up from germline, CDR1 is SGHVS and CDR2 is FQNEAQ. The ends were cut back, 1 base at V and 7 bases at J, with 10 bases in the middle. CDR3 size: 13 residues. The chain's CDR3 is CASSLGDRSEAFF. CDR3 bases: TGTGCCAGCAGCTTAGGCGACCGGAGTGAAGCTTTCTTT.

This clone was picked up one time. This chain connects TRBV28 to TRBJ1-2; 9 bases are shared with TRBD1. The germline gives CDR1 MDHEN, CDR2 SYDVKM. Trimming cost V 4 bases and J 2 bases; bases outside gene matches: 2. CDR3 length: 14 residues. CDR3 protein: CASSSQGANYGYTF. The CDR3 DNA is TGTGCCAGCAGTTCACAGGGGGCGAACTATGGCTACACCTTC.

This chain connects TRBV10-1 to TRBJ1-1; 10 bases match TRBD1. Germline assignment: CDR1 WNHNN and CDR2 SYGVQD (reference sequence). Trimming at V came to 7 bases and at J to 4 bases, leaving 9 bases not matched to a gene. This CDR3 is built from 15 residues. CDR3 DNA: TGCGCCAGCATCCTTGGGACAGGGGTGGGCACTGAAGCTTTCTTT. Encoded protein: CASILGTGVGTEAFF.